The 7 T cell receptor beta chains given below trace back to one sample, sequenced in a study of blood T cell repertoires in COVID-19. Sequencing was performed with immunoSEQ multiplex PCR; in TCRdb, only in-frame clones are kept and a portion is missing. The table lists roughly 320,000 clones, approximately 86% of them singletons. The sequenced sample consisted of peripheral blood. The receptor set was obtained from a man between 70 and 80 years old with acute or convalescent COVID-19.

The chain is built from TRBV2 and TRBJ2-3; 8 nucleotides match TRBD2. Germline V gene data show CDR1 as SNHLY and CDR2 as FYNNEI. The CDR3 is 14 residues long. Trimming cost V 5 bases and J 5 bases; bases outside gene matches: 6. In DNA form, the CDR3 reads TGTGCCAGCAGTTTGACTAGCGCGGAAGATACGCAGTATTTT. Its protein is CASSLTSAEDTQYF.

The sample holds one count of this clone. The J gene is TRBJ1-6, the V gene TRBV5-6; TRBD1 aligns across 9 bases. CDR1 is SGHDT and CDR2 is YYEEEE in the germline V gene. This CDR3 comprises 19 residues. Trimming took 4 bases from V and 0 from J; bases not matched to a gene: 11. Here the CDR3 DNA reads TGTGCCAGCAGCGGACGGGACAGGGCAGCTAGCTCCTATAATTCACCCCTCCACTTT. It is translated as CASSGRDRAASSYNSPLHF.

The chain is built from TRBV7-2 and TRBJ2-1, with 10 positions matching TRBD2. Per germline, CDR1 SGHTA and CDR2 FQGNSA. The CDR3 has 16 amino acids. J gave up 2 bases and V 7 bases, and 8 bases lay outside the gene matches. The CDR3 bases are TGTGCCAGCACTCCGACTAGCGGGTCAGCCTACAATGAGCAGTTCTTC. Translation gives CASTPTSGSAYNEQFF.

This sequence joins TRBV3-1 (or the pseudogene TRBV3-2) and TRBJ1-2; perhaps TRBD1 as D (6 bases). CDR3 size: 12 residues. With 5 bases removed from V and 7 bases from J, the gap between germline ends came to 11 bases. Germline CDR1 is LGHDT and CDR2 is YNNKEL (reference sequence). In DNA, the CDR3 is TGTGCCAGCAGCGAGACAGGCGGTGGCTACACCTTC. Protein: CASSETGGGYTF.

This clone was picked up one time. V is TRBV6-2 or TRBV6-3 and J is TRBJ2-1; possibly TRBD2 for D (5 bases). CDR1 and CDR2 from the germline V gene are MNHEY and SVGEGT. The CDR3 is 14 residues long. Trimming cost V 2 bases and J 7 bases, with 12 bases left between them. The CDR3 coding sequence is TGTGCCAGCAGTTACGGGAGAATGGGGAATGAGCAGTTCTTC. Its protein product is CASSYGRMGNEQFF.

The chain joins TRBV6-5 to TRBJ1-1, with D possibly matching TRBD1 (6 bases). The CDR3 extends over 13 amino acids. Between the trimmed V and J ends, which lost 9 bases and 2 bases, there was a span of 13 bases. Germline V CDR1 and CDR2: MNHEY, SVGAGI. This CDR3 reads CASYRALNTEAFF. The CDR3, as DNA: TGTGCCAGTTACAGGGCCCTAAACACTGAAGCTTTCTTT.

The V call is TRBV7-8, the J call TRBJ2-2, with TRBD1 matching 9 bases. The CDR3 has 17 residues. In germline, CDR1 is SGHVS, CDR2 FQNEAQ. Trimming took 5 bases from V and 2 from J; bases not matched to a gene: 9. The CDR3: CASSNHPGQGNTGELFF. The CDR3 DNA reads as TGTGCCAGCAGCAACCATCCGGGACAGGGAAACACCGGGGAGCTGTTTTTT.